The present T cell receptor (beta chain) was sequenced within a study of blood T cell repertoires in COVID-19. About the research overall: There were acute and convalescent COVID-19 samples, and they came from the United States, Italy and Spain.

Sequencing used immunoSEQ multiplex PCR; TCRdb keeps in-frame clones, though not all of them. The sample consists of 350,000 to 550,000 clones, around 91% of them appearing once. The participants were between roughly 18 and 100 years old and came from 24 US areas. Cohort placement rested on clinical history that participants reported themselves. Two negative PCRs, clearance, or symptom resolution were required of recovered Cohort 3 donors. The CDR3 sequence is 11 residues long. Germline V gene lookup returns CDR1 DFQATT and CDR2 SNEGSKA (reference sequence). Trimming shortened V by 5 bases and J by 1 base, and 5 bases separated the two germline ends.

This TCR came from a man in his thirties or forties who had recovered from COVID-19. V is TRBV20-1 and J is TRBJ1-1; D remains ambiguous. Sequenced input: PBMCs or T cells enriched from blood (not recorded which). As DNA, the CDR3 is TGCAGTGCTGTTAGGAACACTGAAGCTTTCTTT. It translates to CSAVRNTEAFF.